The clone carrying this TCR beta chain was found a few times. Its antigen is still unknown. The entry originates in a study of somatic mutations in cytotoxic T cells in rheumatoid arthritis. Using immunoSEQ multiplex PCR, the repertoire was profiled, and TCRdb retains in-frame clones only, with some absent. The sample has 18,000 or so clones, about 73% seen once. Germline V gene data show CDR1 as MNHEY and CDR2 as SMNVEV (reference sequence). The length of the CDR3 is 14 residues. V was pared by 5 bases and J by 3 bases, with 14 bases between. Study-level findings and limits: In rheumatoid arthritis patients, unlike healthy controls, CD8+ clonality rose with age. Per patient, the largest CD8+ clone was found to exceed 20% of CD8+ cells in 8 of 65 cases. It was found that CD8+ T-cell clonality in rheumatoid arthritis patients did not differ significantly from that in age-matched healthy controls.

Material: CD8+ T cells sorted from blood. The chain uses TRBV27 and TRBJ2-7; D is unclear. This sequence originates from a woman aged 55-75 years in good health. The CDR3 region is CASSRTAGNYEQYF. The CDR3 DNA sequence: TGTGCCAGCAGTCGGACGGCCGGCAACTACGAGCAGTACTTC.